This T cell receptor beta chain comes out of a study of T cell responses to AZD1222 COVID-19 vaccine. Profiling relied on immunoSEQ multiplex PCR, and the TCRdb table lists in-frame clones only, not all of them. The sample contains about 61,000 clones, approximately 90% of which appear only once. Source: peripheral blood, taken on day 0 of AZD1222 vaccination. This receptor was identified in an adult in good health.

CDR3 nucleotides: TGTGCCAGCAGCTTAGTGATATGGGGAGGGAACACTGAAGCTTTCTTT. Encoded protein: CASSLVIWGGNTEAFF. The chain combines TRBV11-2 with TRBJ1-1; D is unclear. The germline V and J ends were trimmed by 1 base and 1 base, with 13 bases remaining between them. Germline lookup yields CDR1 SGHAT and CDR2 FQNNGV. CDR3 size: 16 residues.